This T cell receptor (beta chain) originates from a study of control samples from healthy donors and cancer patients. This table comes from immunoSEQ multiplex PCR, and its TCRdb copy is limited to in-frame clones, with some not included. There are approximately 230,000 clones in the sample; over 70% occur only once, and approximately 12% lies in the top ten. The germline V gene encodes CDR1 LGHDT and CDR2 YNNKEL (reference sequence). With V trimmed by 7 bases and J by 4 bases, 11 bases remained unmatched. The CDR3 has 15 residues. The sequence was obtained from a woman aged 55 to 70 with lung cancer. Input material: PBMCs. The chain is built from TRBV3-1 (or the pseudogene TRBV3-2) and TRBJ2-7, with 9 positions matching TRBD2. The DNA for the CDR3 is TGTGCCAGCACCAACCTTATAGCGGGAGTGTACGAGCAGTACTTC. This sequence encodes CASTNLIAGVYEQYF.